The rows below give T cell receptor beta chains drawn from one sample of a study of response to subunit inactivated influenza vaccine. One entry per CDR3 protein, called by TCRdb with MiXCR from the RT-PCR reads. The sample has some 640,000 distinct CDR3 sequences; approximately 15% are singletons. Sequences were derived from PBMCs from blood, sampled roughly 2 weeks before vaccination. All receptors derive from a man between 45 and 60 years old who received an inactivated influenza vaccine. Both conserved end residues are part of each CDR3. The D gene is left open where the match is weak. Clone size, where shown, is once, few, many, or a class for clones that have expanded.

abundance: few; d_gene: .; v_gene: TRBV20-1; j_gene: TRBJ2-7; CDR3aa: CSARDTLRVHEQYF; CDR3nt: TGCAGTGCTAGGGACACACTCAGGGTCCACGAGCAGTACTTC
abundance: few; d_gene: TRBD1; v_gene: TRBV12-3/TRBV12-4; j_gene: TRBJ2-3; CDR3aa: CASGRRDRGTDTQYF; CDR3nt: TGTGCCAGCGGACGCCGGGACAGGGGGACGGATACGCAGTATTTT
abundance: few; d_gene: TRBD2; v_gene: TRBV4-2; j_gene: TRBJ2-1; CDR3aa: CASSQDLGGYNEQFF; CDR3nt: TGTGCCAGCAGCCAAGATCTGGGGGGGTACAATGAGCAGTTCTTC
abundance: .; d_gene: .; v_gene: TRBV20-1; j_gene: TRBJ2-2; CDR3aa: CSARKNGGTQLSTGELFF; CDR3nt: TGCAGTGCTAGAAAAAATGGGGGGACTCAACTTTCCACCGGGGAGCTGTTTTTT
abundance: .; d_gene: .; v_gene: TRBV28; j_gene: TRBJ2-2; CDR3aa: CASSLIYTGELFF; CDR3nt: TGTGCCAGCAGTTTAATTTACACCGGGGAGCTGTTTTTT
abundance: .; d_gene: TRBD1; v_gene: TRBV20-1; j_gene: TRBJ2-7; CDR3aa: CSATQGSRGREQYF; CDR3nt: TGCAGTGCTACCCAGGGTAGCAGGGGGCGCGAGCAGTACTTC
abundance: few; d_gene: TRBD1; v_gene: TRBV11-2; j_gene: TRBJ2-5; CDR3aa: CASSLEGQGRTQYF; CDR3nt: TGTGCCAGCAGCTTAGAGGGACAGGGAAGGACCCAGTACTTC
abundance: many; d_gene: .; v_gene: TRBV12-3/TRBV12-4; j_gene: TRBJ2-4; CDR3aa: CASLENGNIQYF; CDR3nt: TGTGCCAGCTTAGAGAATGGCAACATTCAGTACTTC
abundance: few; d_gene: .; v_gene: TRBV3-1; j_gene: TRBJ2-5; CDR3aa: CASSQEAGTQYF; CDR3nt: TGTGCCAGCAGCCAAGAGGCAGGGACCCAGTACTTC
abundance: .; d_gene: .; v_gene: TRBV20-1; j_gene: TRBJ2-3; CDR3aa: CSATIQDRTTDTQYF; CDR3nt: TGCAGTGCCACTATCCAGGACCGAACCACAGATACGCAGTATTTT
abundance: few; d_gene: .; v_gene: TRBV7-6; j_gene: TRBJ1-5; CDR3aa: CASSLGGGGSNQPQHF; CDR3nt: TGTGCCAGCAGCTTAGGAGGGGGTGGTAGCAATCAGCCCCAGCATTTT
abundance: .; d_gene: .; v_gene: TRBV12-3/TRBV12-4; j_gene: TRBJ2-1; CDR3aa: CASSGSGARPTFF; CDR3nt: TGTGCCAGCAGTGGGTCCGGGGCCCGACCCACGTTCTTC
abundance: .; d_gene: .; v_gene: TRBV20-1; j_gene: TRBJ2-7; CDR3aa: CSAGSLVYEQYF; CDR3nt: TGCAGTGCTGGTTCACTAGTCTACGAGCAGTACTTC
abundance: few; d_gene: TRBD1; v_gene: TRBV7-8; j_gene: TRBJ1-5; CDR3aa: CASSLGGQQNQPQHF; CDR3nt: TGTGCCAGCAGCTTAGGGGGACAGCAAAATCAGCCCCAGCATTTT
abundance: few; d_gene: TRBD1; v_gene: TRBV7-2; j_gene: TRBJ2-7; CDR3aa: CASSLGDRSTYEQYF; CDR3nt: TGTGCCAGCAGCTTAGGGGACAGAAGTACCTACGAGCAGTACTTC
abundance: few; d_gene: TRBD1; v_gene: TRBV20-1; j_gene: TRBJ2-7; CDR3aa: CSPSGQGAYEQYF; CDR3nt: TGCAGTCCTTCTGGACAGGGGGCCTACGAGCAGTACTTC
abundance: .; d_gene: .; v_gene: TRBV6-1; j_gene: TRBJ1-1; CDR3aa: CASRGIGFEAFF; CDR3nt: TGTGCCAGCAGGGGAATTGGGTTTGAAGCTTTCTTT
abundance: .; d_gene: .; v_gene: TRBV20-1; j_gene: TRBJ1-1; CDR3aa: CSAKNTEAFF; CDR3nt: TGCAGCGCTAAGAACACTGAAGCTTTCTTT
abundance: few; d_gene: TRBD2; v_gene: TRBV10-3; j_gene: TRBJ2-1; CDR3aa: CAISEFSSGYNEQFF; CDR3nt: TGTGCCATCAGTGAGTTTTCTAGCGGCTACAATGAGCAGTTCTTC
abundance: few; d_gene: TRBD1; v_gene: TRBV7-9; j_gene: TRBJ2-7; CDR3aa: CASSLSQGPSYEQYF; CDR3nt: TGTGCCAGCAGCTTATCACAGGGGCCGTCCTACGAGCAGTACTTC
abundance: .; d_gene: TRBD2; v_gene: TRBV9; j_gene: TRBJ2-7; CDR3aa: CASSPRGGEFYEQYF; CDR3nt: TGTGCCAGCAGCCCTCGGGGGGGTGAGTTCTACGAGCAGTACTTC
abundance: .; d_gene: .; v_gene: TRBV11-2; j_gene: TRBJ1-1; CDR3aa: CASSKMGQNTEAFF; CDR3nt: TGTGCCAGCAGTAAAATGGGCCAGAACACTGAAGCTTTCTTT
abundance: .; d_gene: .; v_gene: TRBV3-1; j_gene: TRBJ2-3; CDR3aa: CASSQGPTSPDTQYF; CDR3nt: TGTGCCAGCAGCCAAGGTCCGACTAGTCCAGATACGCAGTATTTT
abundance: .; d_gene: .; v_gene: TRBV4-1; j_gene: TRBJ2-6; CDR3aa: CASSQVPPFLGGFFGANVLTF; CDR3nt: TGCGCCAGCAGCCAAGTACCCCCCTTCCTAGGAGGATTCTTTGGGGCCAACGTCCTGACTTTC
abundance: .; d_gene: .; v_gene: TRBV20-1; j_gene: TRBJ1-6; CDR3aa: CSASLPRANSPLHF; CDR3nt: TGCAGTGCTAGCCTTCCCAGGGCTAATTCACCCCTCCACTTT
abundance: few; d_gene: .; v_gene: TRBV7-2; j_gene: TRBJ2-3; CDR3aa: CASSLGGQGLTDTQYF; CDR3nt: TGTGCCAGCAGCTTAGGTGGTCAGGGGTTAACAGATACGCAGTATTTT
abundance: .; d_gene: .; v_gene: TRBV29-1; j_gene: TRBJ2-7; CDR3aa: CSVGPLQGGIYEQYF; CDR3nt: TGCAGCGTTGGGCCTTTGCAGGGAGGAATCTACGAGCAGTACTTC
abundance: .; d_gene: .; v_gene: TRBV7-9; j_gene: TRBJ2-3; CDR3aa: CASSFPSAGSTDTQYF; CDR3nt: TGTGCCAGCAGCTTCCCTTCGGCGGGGAGCACAGATACGCAGTATTTT
abundance: .; d_gene: .; v_gene: TRBV27; j_gene: TRBJ2-1; CDR3aa: CASSSNRGSYNEQFF; CDR3nt: TGTGCCAGCAGTTCAAACCGGGGCTCCTACAATGAGCAGTTCTTC
abundance: few; d_gene: TRBD2; v_gene: TRBV5-1; j_gene: TRBJ2-3; CDR3aa: CASRGGGYITDTQYF; CDR3nt: TGCGCCAGCAGAGGCGGGGGGTACATCACAGATACGCAGTATTTT
abundance: .; d_gene: .; v_gene: TRBV5-6; j_gene: TRBJ2-7; CDR3aa: CASSHSPTRGVEQYF; CDR3nt: TGTGCCAGCAGCCACTCGCCTACTCGTGGGGTCGAGCAGTACTTC
abundance: .; d_gene: TRBD1; v_gene: TRBV28; j_gene: TRBJ1-5; CDR3aa: CASSLWTGGSNQPQHF; CDR3nt: TGTGCCAGCAGCCTCTGGACAGGGGGGAGCAATCAGCCCCAGCATTTT
abundance: .; d_gene: .; v_gene: TRBV4-3; j_gene: TRBJ1-2; CDR3aa: CASSQDHGRRYGYTF; CDR3nt: TGCGCCAGCAGCCAAGATCATGGCAGACGCTATGGCTACACCTTC
abundance: few; d_gene: .; v_gene: TRBV12-3/TRBV12-4; j_gene: TRBJ1-1; CDR3aa: CASSFRGQSSMNTEAFF; CDR3nt: TGTGCCAGCAGTTTCCGGGGGCAGAGTAGCATGAACACTGAAGCTTTCTTT
abundance: few; d_gene: .; v_gene: TRBV11-2; j_gene: TRBJ2-1; CDR3aa: CASSLHHHEQFF; CDR3nt: TGTGCCAGCAGCTTACACCACCATGAGCAGTTCTTC
abundance: .; d_gene: .; v_gene: TRBV9; j_gene: TRBJ2-1; CDR3aa: CASSTQGREFNEQFF; CDR3nt: TGTGCCAGCAGCACCCAGGGGCGCGAGTTTAATGAGCAGTTCTTC
abundance: .; d_gene: .; v_gene: TRBV28; j_gene: TRBJ2-5; CDR3aa: CASSLWGSGGGETQYF; CDR3nt: TGTGCCAGCAGTTTATGGGGTAGCGGAGGGGGGGAGACCCAGTACTTC